This TCR beta chain was sequenced in a study of shared clonotypes between healthy human individuals. Trimming cost V 10 bases and J 0 bases, with 11 bases left between them. The CDR3 loop spans 13 amino acids. The germline V gene has CDR1 SNHLY and CDR2 FYNNEI. The data were produced by immunoSEQ multiplex PCR, yet TCRdb's version contains in-frame clones alone and is incomplete. The sample gives around 720,000 clones, 73% of which show up once; around 1.8% is in the top ten. This clone was found once. Sequenced material: memory CD4+ T cells sorted from blood. Indicated subset: CD45RA-negative fraction. The V gene is TRBV2, the J gene TRBJ2-3; tentative D call: TRBD1 (6 bases). This clonotype was obtained from a woman in her twenties or thirties in good health. The CDR3 reads CATSGESTDTQYF. The CDR3 DNA is TGTGCCACCTCAGGGGAAAGCACAGATACGCAGTATTTT.